The 4 T cell receptor beta chains reported below all come from one sample, sequenced in a study of blood T cell repertoires in COVID-19. Only in-frame clones appear in the TCRdb table, and some are missing; sequencing was by immunoSEQ multiplex PCR. In the table there are over 90,000 clones, 87% of which are singletons. The sequencing sample was made of peripheral blood. The receptors originated from a man between 45 and 60 years old with active COVID-19.

Notes on this clone: Germline is not matched at one junction end, which may reflect a read error. The chain recombines TRBV7-7 with TRBJ2-3, with 7 bases matching TRBD1. The germline CDR1 and CDR2 sequences are SSHAT and FNYEAQ (reference sequence). This CDR3 is built from 17 residues. The CDR3, as DNA: TGTGCTAGCAGCTTAGCCGACAGGGCTCGGAGCACAGATACGCAGTATTTT. Translating it yields CASSLADRARSTDTQYF.

The chain joins TRBV5-6 to TRBJ2-7, with D perhaps matching TRBD1 (5 bases). In germline, CDR1 is SGHDT, CDR2 YYEEEE. This CDR3 has 15 amino acids. Trimming stripped 1 base from V and 6 bases from J, with 17 bases between. CDR3 nucleotide sequence: TGTGCCAGCAGCTTGAGGACACCCGGCGGCGTCGAGCAGTACTTC. Its protein is CASSLRTPGGVEQYF.

The chain joins TRBV18 to TRBJ1-4, with D perhaps TRBD1 (6 bases). Germline CDR1 is KGHSH and CDR2 is LQKENI. The CDR3 has 14 amino acids. Between the trimmed V and J ends, which lost 3 bases and 8 bases, there was a span of 13 bases. In DNA, the CDR3 is TGTGCCAGCTCACCTGGGACATTTCGCGAAAAACTGTTTTTT. Translated: CASSPGTFREKLFF.

This clone was seen a few times. The rearrangement joins TRBV5-6 to TRBJ2-1; 12 bases are shared with TRBD2. CDR3 length: 16 residues. Germline values: CDR1 SGHDT, CDR2 YYEEEE. Trimming at V came to 4 bases and at J to 4 bases, leaving 6 bases not matched to a gene. The CDR3 DNA reads as TGTGCCAGCAGCCGGACAGGACTAGCGGGATACAATGAGCAGTTCTTC. Its translation: CASSRTGLAGYNEQFF.